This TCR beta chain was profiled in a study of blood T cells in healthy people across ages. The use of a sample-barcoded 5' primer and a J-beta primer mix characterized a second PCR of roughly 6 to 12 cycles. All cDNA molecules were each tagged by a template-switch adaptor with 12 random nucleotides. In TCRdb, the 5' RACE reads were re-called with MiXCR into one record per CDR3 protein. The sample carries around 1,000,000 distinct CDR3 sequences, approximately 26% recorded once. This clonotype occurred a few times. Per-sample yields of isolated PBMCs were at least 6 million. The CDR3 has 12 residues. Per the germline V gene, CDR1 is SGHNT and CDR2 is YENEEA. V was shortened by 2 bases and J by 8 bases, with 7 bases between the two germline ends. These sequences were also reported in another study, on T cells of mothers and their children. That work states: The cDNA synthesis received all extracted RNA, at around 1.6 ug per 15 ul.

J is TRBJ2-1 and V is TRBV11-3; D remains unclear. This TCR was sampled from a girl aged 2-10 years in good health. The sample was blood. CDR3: CASSLIHDEQFF. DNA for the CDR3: TGTGCCAGCAGCTTAATTCACGATGAGCAGTTCTTC. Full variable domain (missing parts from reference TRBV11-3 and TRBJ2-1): EAGVVQSPRYKIIEKKQPVAFWCNPISGHNTLYWYLQNLGQGPELLIRYENEEAVDDSQLPKDRFSAERLKGVDSTLKIQPAELGDSAVYLCASSLIHDEQFFGPGTRLTVL.